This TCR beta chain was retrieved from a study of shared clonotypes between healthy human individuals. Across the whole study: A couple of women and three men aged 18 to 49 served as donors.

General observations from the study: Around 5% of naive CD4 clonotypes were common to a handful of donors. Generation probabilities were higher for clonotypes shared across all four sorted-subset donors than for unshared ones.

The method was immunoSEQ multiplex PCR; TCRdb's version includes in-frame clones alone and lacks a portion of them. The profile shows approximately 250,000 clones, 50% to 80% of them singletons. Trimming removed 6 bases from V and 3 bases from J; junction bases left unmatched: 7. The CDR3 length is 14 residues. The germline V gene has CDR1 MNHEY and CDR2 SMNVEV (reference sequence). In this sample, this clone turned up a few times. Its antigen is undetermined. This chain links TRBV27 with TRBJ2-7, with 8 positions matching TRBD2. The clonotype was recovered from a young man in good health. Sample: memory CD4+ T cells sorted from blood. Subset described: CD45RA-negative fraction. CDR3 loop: CASRGGAGDYEQYF. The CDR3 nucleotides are TGTGCCAGCAGAGGCGGAGCGGGAGACTACGAGCAGTACTTC.